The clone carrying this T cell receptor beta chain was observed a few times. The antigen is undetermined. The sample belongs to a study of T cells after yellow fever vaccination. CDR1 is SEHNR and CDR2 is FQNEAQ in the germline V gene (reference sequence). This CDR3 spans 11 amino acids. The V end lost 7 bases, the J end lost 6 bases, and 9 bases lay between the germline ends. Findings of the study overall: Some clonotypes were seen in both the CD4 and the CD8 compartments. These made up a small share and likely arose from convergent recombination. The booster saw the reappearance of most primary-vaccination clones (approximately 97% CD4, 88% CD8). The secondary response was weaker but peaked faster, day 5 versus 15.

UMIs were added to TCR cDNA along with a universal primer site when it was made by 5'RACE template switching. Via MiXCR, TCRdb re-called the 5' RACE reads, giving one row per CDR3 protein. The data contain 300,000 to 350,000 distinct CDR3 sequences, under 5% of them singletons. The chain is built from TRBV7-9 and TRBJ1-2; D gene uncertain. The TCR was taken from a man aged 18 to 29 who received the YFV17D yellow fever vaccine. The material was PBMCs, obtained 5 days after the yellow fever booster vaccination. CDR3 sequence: CASTEWDGYTF. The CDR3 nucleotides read TGTGCCAGCACGGAATGGGATGGCTACACCTTC.